These T cell receptor beta chains were read from a single sample in a study of T-cell reconstitution after alpha-beta-depleted transplantation in children. MiXCR, run by TCRdb on the PCR reads, gives a single entry per CDR3 protein. The sample carries 600,000 to 700,000 distinct CDR3 sequences, roughly 15% recorded once. The source material was PBMCs from the stem cell graft donor, sampled from the stem cell graft. Receptors were obtained from a human donor who donated a stem cell graft to a child with acute myeloid leukemia. CDR3s include the opening cysteine and the closing phenylalanine or tryptophan. D genes are given only for firm matches. Some rows mark clone size as missing; the rest say once, few, many or name a class of expanded clone.

many NA TRBJ2-1 TRBV27 TGTGCCAGCAGTTTGGTGGGGCCTAGGGGCAATGAGCAGTTCTTC CASSLVGPRGNEQFF
few TRBD2 TRBJ2-3 TRBV6-2/TRBV6-3 TGTGCCAGCAGTTCCCCCGGGACTAGCGGCGATACGCAGTATTTT CASSSPGTSGDTQYF
few TRBD1 TRBJ1-5 TRBV12-3/TRBV12-4 TGTGCCAGCAGTTTTTGGACAGGGGGCCGGAATCAGCCCCAGCATTTT CASSFWTGGRNQPQHF
NA TRBD2 TRBJ2-1 TRBV12-3/TRBV12-4 TGTGCCAGCAGGCCTCTAGAGCGGGGGGGCCGCGGTGAGCAGTTCTTC CASRPLERGGRGEQFF
NA NA TRBJ2-6 TRBV5-1 TGCGCCAGCAGCTTCGTCAGGGACTCTGGGGCCAACGTCCTGACTTTC CASSFVRDSGANVLTF
NA NA TRBJ2-5 TRBV7-8 TGTGCCAGCAGCTTGTACCCCACTAAGGGGGGAGAGACCCAGTACTTC CASSLYPTKGGETQYF
few NA TRBJ1-5 TRBV7-2 TGTGCCAGCAGCTTGCAGGGCTGGAATAGCAATCAGCCCCAGCATTTT CASSLQGWNSNQPQHF
few TRBD2 TRBJ2-1 TRBV29-1 TGCAGCGTTGCCCCGGGACTACGGAATGAGCAGTTCTTC CSVAPGLRNEQFF
few NA TRBJ1-4 TRBV7-6 TGTGCCAGCAGCCGGAGGACCAGTGAGAGTGAAAAACTGTTTTTT CASSRRTSESEKLFF
many NA TRBJ2-1 TRBV20-1 TGCAGTGCTAGCGTAGGTATTGTCCAGTATGAGCAGTTCTTC CSASVGIVQYEQFF
NA NA TRBJ2-7 TRBV12-3/TRBV12-4 TGTGCCAGCAGTTTTCCGGGATCACCCTACGAGCAGTACTTC CASSFPGSPYEQYF
NA TRBD1 TRBJ2-2 TRBV7-9 TGTGCCAGCAGCTTGGGGACAGGGGGCGCGGACACCGGGGAGCTGTTTTTT CASSLGTGGADTGELFF
many TRBD2 TRBJ2-3 TRBV20-1 TGCAGAGGGGGACTAGCGAACACAGATACGCAGTATTTT CRGGLANTDTQYF
NA NA TRBJ2-1 TRBV7-3 TGTGCCAGCAGCTTAGACCCTGAGGCTGTACAGTTCTTC CASSLDPEAVQFF
NA TRBD2 TRBJ2-2 TRBV5-5 TGTGCCAGCAGCCGTGGACTAGCGGGGGGGAGCGGGGAGCTGTTTTTT CASSRGLAGGSGELFF
NA TRBD2 TRBJ2-5 TRBV7-2 TGTGCCAGCAGCTTCCTAGCGGGGCTTAAAGAGACCCAGTACTTC CASSFLAGLKETQYF
many TRBD1 TRBJ1-2 TRBV20-1 TGCAGTGCCGGCGGACAGGGGAAAGAAGGGTATGGCTACACCTTC CSAGGQGKEGYGYTF
NA TRBD1 TRBJ2-3 TRBV24-1 TGTGCCACCAGTGATCCCGACAGGGATCCCACAGATACGCAGTATTTT CATSDPDRDPTDTQYF
NA NA TRBJ2-1 TRBV20-1 TGCAGTGCTAGAGATCTCAGGGGCTCCTACAATGAGCAGTTCTTC CSARDLRGSYNEQFF
NA NA TRBJ2-5 TRBV7-2 TGTGCCAGCAGCTTAGCTAGGACCCAAAGGGGGGAGACCCAGTACTTC CASSLARTQRGETQYF
many NA TRBJ2-3 TRBV6-5 TGTGCCAGCAGTTACTGGGGTGGCGGGACACCGGGCACAGATACGCAGTATTTT CASSYWGGGTPGTDTQYF
many TRBD1 TRBJ1-1 TRBV20-1 TGCAGTGCTGCTAGACAGGGTAAGAACACTGAAGCTTTCTTT CSAARQGKNTEAFF
few TRBD2 TRBJ2-7 TRBV20-1 TGCAGTGCTAGACGTGAAGGTAGGACTAGCGGGGCTTTTCGGGCCTACGAGCAGTACTTC CSARREGRTSGAFRAYEQYF
many NA TRBJ2-1 TRBV24-1 TGTGCCACCAGTAAGGATACCTACAATGAGCAGTTCTTC CATSKDTYNEQFF
many NA TRBJ1-2 TRBV7-2 TGTGCCAGCAGCTTAACCCCGGGTGGCTACACCTTC CASSLTPGGYTF
few NA TRBJ1-2 TRBV12-3/TRBV12-4 TGTGCCAGCAGTTCCGATCCGGGGCCAGGGAGCAGTGTGGCCTTC CASSSDPGPGSSVAF
NA TRBD2 TRBJ2-5 TRBV20-1 TGCAGTGCGTCGGGACTAGCGTCGGCGCAAGAGACCCAGTACTTC CSASGLASAQETQYF
few TRBD1 TRBJ1-4 TRBV10-3 TGTGCCATGGGACAGGGCGATGAAAAACTGTTTTTT CAMGQGDEKLFF
NA NA TRBJ2-2 TRBV12-3/TRBV12-4 TGTGCCAGCACCCTGAATGGCGGGATTAACACCGGGGAGCTGTTTTTT CASTLNGGINTGELFF
few TRBD1 TRBJ1-2 TRBV6-1 TGTGCCAGCAATACCGGACAGGGCGACTATGGCTACACCTTC CASNTGQGDYGYTF
NA TRBD1 TRBJ2-2 TRBV20-1 TGCAGTGCTAGGGGGTTACAGGGGTCCGGGGAGCTGTTTTTT CSARGLQGSGELFF
many TRBD1 TRBJ2-3 TRBV12-3/TRBV12-4 TGTGCCAGCAGTTTCCCGGGACAGGGAGGCACAGATACGCAGTATTTT CASSFPGQGGTDTQYF
NA NA TRBJ2-1 TRBV7-7 TGTGCCAGCAGCCAGCAGGGAGGCGATGAGCAGTTCTTC CASSQQGGDEQFF
many TRBD2 TRBJ2-1 TRBV2 TGTGCCAGCAGTGAAGGGCAAGGGACTAGCGGGGGAGGCGAGCAGTTCTTC CASSEGQGTSGGGEQFF
NA TRBD2 TRBJ2-3 TRBV12-3/TRBV12-4 TGTGCCAGCAGCCCTGTAGCGGGGGGGGGCACAGATACGCAGTATTTT CASSPVAGGGTDTQYF
NA NA TRBJ1-1 TRBV18 TGTGCCAGCTCACCAAGGGCAGGGCAGGTGAACACTGAAGCTTTCTTT CASSPRAGQVNTEAFF
few NA TRBJ2-3 TRBV6-2/TRBV6-3 TGTGCCAGCAGTTACGGGAGTCGAGATACGCAGTATTTT CASSYGSRDTQYF
NA TRBD2 TRBJ2-5 TRBV20-1 TGCAGTGCTAGAGTCCCTAGCGGGGGTAGCGAGACCCAGTACTTC CSARVPSGGSETQYF
NA NA TRBJ2-7 TRBV5-1 TGCGCCAGCAGCTTCTCCGCCTTCTTCTGGGACTCCTACGAGCAGTACTTC CASSFSAFFWDSYEQYF
few TRBD2 TRBJ2-1 TRBV11-1 TGTGCCAGCAGCTTACTTGGACTAGCGGGGGGGCTCTACAATGAGCAGTTCTTC CASSLLGLAGGLYNEQFF
many NA TRBJ1-5 TRBV12-3/TRBV12-4 TGTGCCAGCAGTTTCGAAACAGGGTCAGCCCAGCATTTT CASSFETGSAQHF
few TRBD2 TRBJ2-5 TRBV7-9 TGTGCCATCGAACATAGCGGGTTAAAACAAGAGACCCAGTACTTC CAIEHSGLKQETQYF
many NA TRBJ2-7 TRBV12-3/TRBV12-4 TGTGCCAGCAGACGGGACAAGGGCTACGAGCAGTACTTC CASRRDKGYEQYF
NA NA TRBJ2-7 TRBV18 TGTGCCAGCTCATACGGAGGCGGTATCGAGCAGTACTTC CASSYGGGIEQYF
NA TRBD2 TRBJ2-1 TRBV19 TGTGCCAGTAGTATCGGGGGGGGCAATGAGCAGTTCTTC CASSIGGGNEQFF
few TRBD2 TRBJ2-7 TRBV7-8 TGTGCCAGCAGCCTACTCGGGGGGGGCTACGAGCAGTACTTC CASSLLGGGYEQYF
NA NA TRBJ2-5 TRBV5-1 TGCGCCAGCAGCTTGGCATTCGGGAAACAAGAGACCCAGTACTTC CASSLAFGKQETQYF
NA NA TRBJ2-1 TRBV7-2 TGTGCCAGCAGCTTAGGCGTGGGGGGGCCTGTAAATGAGCAGTTCTTC CASSLGVGGPVNEQFF